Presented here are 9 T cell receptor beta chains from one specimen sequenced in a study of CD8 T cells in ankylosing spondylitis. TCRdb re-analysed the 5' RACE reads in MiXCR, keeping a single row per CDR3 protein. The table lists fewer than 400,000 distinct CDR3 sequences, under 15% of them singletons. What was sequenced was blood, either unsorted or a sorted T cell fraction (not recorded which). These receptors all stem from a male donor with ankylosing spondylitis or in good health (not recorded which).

CDR3 sequence (DNA): TGTGCCAGCAGTACAGCGGGAGGGCGAGAGACCCAGTACTTC. This codes for CASSTAGGRETQYF. The gene calls are TRBV12-3 or TRBV12-4 and TRBJ2-5; 10 positions agree with TRBD2. The junction had 4 bases not matched to a gene; V was cut back by 5 bases and J by 4 bases. The CDR3 extends over 14 amino acids.

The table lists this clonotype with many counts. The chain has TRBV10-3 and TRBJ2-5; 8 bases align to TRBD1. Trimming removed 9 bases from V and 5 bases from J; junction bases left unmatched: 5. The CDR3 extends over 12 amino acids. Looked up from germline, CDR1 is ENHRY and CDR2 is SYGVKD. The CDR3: CAIGQGEETQYF. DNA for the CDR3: TGTGCCATTGGACAGGGAGAGGAGACCCAGTACTTC.

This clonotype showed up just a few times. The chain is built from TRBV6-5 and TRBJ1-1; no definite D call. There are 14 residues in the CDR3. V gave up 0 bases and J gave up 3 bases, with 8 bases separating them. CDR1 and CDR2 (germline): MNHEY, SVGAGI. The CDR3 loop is CASSYSNRDTEAFF. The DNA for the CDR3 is TGTGCCAGCAGTTACTCGAACAGAGACACTGAAGCTTTCTTT.

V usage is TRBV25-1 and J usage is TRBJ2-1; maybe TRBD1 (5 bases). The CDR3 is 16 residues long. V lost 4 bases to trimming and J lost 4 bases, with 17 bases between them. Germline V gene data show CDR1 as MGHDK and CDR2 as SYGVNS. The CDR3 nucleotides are TGTGCCAGCAGTGCCGATCAGGGTTCATGGTACAATGAGCAGTTCTTC. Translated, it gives CASSADQGSWYNEQFF.

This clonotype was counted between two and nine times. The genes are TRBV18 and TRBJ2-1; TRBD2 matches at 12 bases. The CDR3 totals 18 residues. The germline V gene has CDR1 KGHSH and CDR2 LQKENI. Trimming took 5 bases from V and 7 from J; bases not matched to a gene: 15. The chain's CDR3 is CASSSLGTGLAGNNEQFF. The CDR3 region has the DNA TGTGCCAGCTCATCACTAGGGACGGGACTAGCGGGTAATAATGAGCAGTTCTTC.

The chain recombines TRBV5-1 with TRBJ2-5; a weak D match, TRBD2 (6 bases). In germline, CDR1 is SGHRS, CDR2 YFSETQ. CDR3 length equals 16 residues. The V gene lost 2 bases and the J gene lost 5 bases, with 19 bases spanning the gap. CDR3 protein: CASSLQPAGAGETQYF. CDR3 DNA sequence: TGCGCCAGCAGCTTACAACCAGCCGGTGCGGGGGAGACCCAGTACTTC.

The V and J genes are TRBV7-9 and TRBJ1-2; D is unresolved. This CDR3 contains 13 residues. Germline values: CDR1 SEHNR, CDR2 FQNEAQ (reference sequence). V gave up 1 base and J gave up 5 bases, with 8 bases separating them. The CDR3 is CASSLGVEYGYTF. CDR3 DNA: TGTGCCAGCAGCTTAGGGGTCGAGTATGGCTACACCTTC.

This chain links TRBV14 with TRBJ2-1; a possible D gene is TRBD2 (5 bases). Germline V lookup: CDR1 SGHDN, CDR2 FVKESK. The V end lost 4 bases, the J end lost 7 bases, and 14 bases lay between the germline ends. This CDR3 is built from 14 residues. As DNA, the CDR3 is TGTGCCAGCAGCCGACCGACTATGAGGAATGAGCAGTTCTTC. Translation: CASSRPTMRNEQFF.

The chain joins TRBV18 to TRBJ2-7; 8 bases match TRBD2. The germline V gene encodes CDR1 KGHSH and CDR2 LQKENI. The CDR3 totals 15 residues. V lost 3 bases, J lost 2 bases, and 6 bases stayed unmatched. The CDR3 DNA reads TGTGCCAGCTCACCTGATGGCGGGGGGACCTACGAGCAGTACTTC. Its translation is CASSPDGGGTYEQYF.